The next 20 T cell receptor beta chains were all read from a single sample in a study of T-cell reconstitution after alpha-beta-depleted transplantation in children. Library preparation (for TCRbeta) was performed with unique molecular identifiers. TCRdb reprocessed the PCR reads via MiXCR and lists one record per CDR3 protein. The repertoire holds some 840,000 distinct CDR3 sequences, with roughly 16% as singletons. Source: PBMCs, mostly from graft donor cells, taken 360 days after TCRalphabeta/CD19-depleted stem cell transplant. The receptors stem from a male patient aged 10-17 years who had a stem cell transplant for acute lymphoblastic leukemia, so the T cells may come from the graft donor.

The table lists this clonotype with many counts. The chain couples TRBV29-1 to TRBJ2-5; no firm D call. This CDR3 has 12 amino acids. Germline CDR1 SQVTM, CDR2 ANQGSEA. The V gene lost 6 bases and the J gene lost 2 bases, with 10 bases spanning the gap. CDR3 in DNA: TGCAGCGTCGGAACGGATCAAGAGACCCAGTACTTC. It specifies CSVGTDQETQYF.

This clonotype has more than one count but fewer than ten. The chain is built from TRBV9 and TRBJ1-5, with 8 bases that match TRBD1. The length of the CDR3 is 13 residues. J lost 6 bases, V lost 2 bases, and 1 base had no gene match. The germline V gene has CDR1 SGDLS and CDR2 YYNGEE. In DNA form, the CDR3 reads TGTGCCAGCAGCGTGACAGGGGCTCAGCCCCAGCATTTT. Translating gives CASSVTGAQPQHF.

This chain connects TRBV5-1 to TRBJ2-1; 13 bases agree with TRBD2. Per germline, CDR1 SGHRS and CDR2 YFSETQ. The CDR3 is 18 amino acids. V shed 0 bases, J shed 4 bases, and the junction held 7 bases outside the gene matches. In DNA, the CDR3 is TGCGCCAGCAGCTTGGACCCTTCGGGACTAGCGGGATACAATGAGCAGTTCTTC. Translated: CASSLDPSGLAGYNEQFF. The complete variable domain, with remaining parts taken from reference TRBV5-1 and TRBJ2-1, reads KAGVTQTPRYLIKTRGQQVTLSCSPISGHRSVSWYQQTPGQGLQFLFEYFSETQRNKGNFPGRFSGRQFSNSRSEMNVSTLELGDSALYLCASSLDPSGLAGYNEQFFGPGTRLTVL.

The chain uses TRBV7-8 and TRBJ2-1, with D hard to call. The V gene's germline CDR1 is SGHVS and CDR2 FQNEAQ. CDR3 size: 13 residues. The V gene lost 2 bases and the J gene lost 6 bases, with 8 bases spanning the gap. In nucleotides, the CDR3 is TGTGCCAGCAGCTTACATCGTAGCAATGAGCAGTTCTTC. It is translated as CASSLHRSNEQFF.

There are many counts of this clonotype. This sequence joins TRBV20-1 and TRBJ2-7, with a tentative D call TRBD2 (6 bases). This CDR3 region has 17 residues. CDR1 and CDR2 (germline): DFQATT, SNEGSKA (reference sequence). The V and J ends lost 0 bases and 1 base respectively, with 19 bases between them. CDR3 bases: TGCAGTGCTAGAGATCGTGGAGGTCTAGCGCGTTCCTACGAGCAGTACTTC. As protein: CSARDRGGLARSYEQYF.

This clonotype was counted between two and nine times. The CDR3 sequence is CASSIEGFGSYEQYF. The CDR3 DNA reads as TGTGCCAGTAGTATAGAGGGATTTGGCTCCTACGAGCAGTACTTC. The V call is TRBV19, the J call TRBJ2-7; no reliable D call. The CDR3 sequence is 15 residues long. Germline-derived CDR1 and CDR2 are LNHDA and SQIVND (reference sequence). The V end lost 0 bases, the J end lost 0 bases, and 9 bases lay between the germline ends.

This clonotype was observed a handful of times. The chain joins TRBV5-1 to TRBJ2-3; D uncertain. Germline loops: CDR1 SGHRS, CDR2 YFSETQ. The V end was cut by 0 bases, the J end by 2 bases, with 10 bases between. This CDR3 is 15 amino acids long. The CDR3 nucleotides are TGCGCCAGCAGCTTGGGCCCACCACCCACAGATACGCAGTATTTT. Translation: CASSLGPPPTDTQYF.

The V call is TRBV5-1, the J call TRBJ1-5, with 8 bases that match TRBD1. CDR1 is SGHRS and CDR2 is YFSETQ in the germline V gene. V was clipped by 5 bases and J by 7 bases; unmatched bases: 8. CDR3 size: 14 residues. The CDR3 loop reads CASSPTAGGQPQHF. The CDR3 nucleotides are TGCGCCAGCAGTCCGACGGCAGGGGGCCAGCCCCAGCATTTT. Full variable domain (outside the CDR3, taken from reference TRBV5-1 and TRBJ1-5): KAGVTQTPRYLIKTRGQQVTLSCSPISGHRSVSWYQQTPGQGLQFLFEYFSETQRNKGNFPGRFSGRQFSNSRSEMNVSTLELGDSALYLCASSPTAGGQPQHFGDGTRLSIL.

V gene TRBV27 combines with J gene TRBJ2-1; 8 nucleotides line up with TRBD2. Germline CDR1 and CDR2: MNHEY and SMNVEV (reference sequence). The trim removed 7 bases at V and 8 bases at J, leaving 13 bases unmatched. The CDR3 totals 15 residues. CDR3 DNA: TGTGCCAGCACCCTCTATGAGCGGGAGCTCGATGAGCAGTTCTTC. This codes for CASTLYERELDEQFF.

This chain uses TRBV10-3 with TRBJ2-1; the D gene is possibly TRBD2 (6 bases). This CDR3 has 15 residues. CDR1 and CDR2 from the germline V gene are ENHRY and SYGVKD. Deletions cut 3 bases from V and 4 bases from J, with 13 bases between. Here the CDR3 reads CAISDRISGYNEQFF. CDR3 nucleotide sequence: TGTGCCATCAGTGACCGGATTAGCGGTTACAATGAGCAGTTCTTC.

CDR3 nucleotides: TGTGCCAGCAGCTTAGCGCGACTCGGCTTTTCCTACAATGAGCAGTTCTTC. Translated: CASSLARLGFSYNEQFF. V gene TRBV7-8 combines with J gene TRBJ2-1; D remains unclear. The CDR3 length is 17 residues. V was cut by 0 bases and J by 1 base, with 13 bases left in between. Per the germline V gene, CDR1 is SGHVS and CDR2 is FQNEAQ. The whole variable domain, filled in from reference TRBV7-8 and TRBJ2-1, reads GAGVSQSPRYKVAKRGQDVALRCDPISGHVSLFWYQQALGQGPEFLTYFQNEAQLDKSGLPSDRFFAERPEGSVSTLKIQRTQQEDSAVYLCASSLARLGFSYNEQFFGPGTRLTVL.

The chain links TRBV2 to TRBJ2-5; TRBD2 matches at 15 bases. Looked up from germline, CDR1 is SNHLY and CDR2 is FYNNEI. The V segment lost 8 bases and the J segment 1 base; nucleotides outside the gene matches: 5. The CDR3 length is 16 residues. The CDR3 region has the DNA TGTGCCAGCGGGACTAGCGGGAGGAGAAGCCAAGAGACCCAGTACTTC. Amino acids: CASGTSGRRSQETQYF.

This clonotype was counted at least ten times. The chain couples TRBV29-1 to TRBJ2-5, with D perhaps TRBD2 (5 bases). Germline V gives CDR1 SQVTM, CDR2 ANQGSEA. The CDR3 is made up of 13 amino acids. Trimming cost V 3 bases and J 5 bases, with 13 bases left between them. CDR3 region: CSVEYGKRETQYF. CDR3 sequence (DNA): TGCAGCGTTGAGTACGGGAAACGGGAGACCCAGTACTTC.

The table lists this clonotype with many counts. The chain joins TRBV20-1 to TRBJ1-6; D uncertain. Germline V CDR1 and CDR2: DFQATT, SNEGSKA (reference sequence). This CDR3 spans 14 amino acids. V lost 1 base and J 4 bases, leaving 8 bases between the germline ends. The CDR3 loop reads CSARANSYNSPLHF. CDR3 nucleotide sequence: TGCAGTGCTAGAGCTAACAGTTATAATTCACCCCTCCACTTT.

The genes are TRBV15 and TRBJ2-4; the D gene is possibly TRBD2 (5 bases). V was clipped by 1 base and J by 3 bases, with 16 bases between them. Germline V gene data show CDR1 as LNHNV and CDR2 as YYDKDF (reference sequence). This CDR3 contains 17 residues. CDR3 nucleotides: TGTGCCACCAGCAGAGCCCGCGGGCAGGTCGGCAAAAACATTCAGTACTTC. Protein: CATSRARGQVGKNIQYF.

The chain couples TRBV5-1 to TRBJ1-1, with D tentatively TRBD1 (6 bases). From germline, CDR1 is SGHRS and CDR2 YFSETQ. V lost 7 bases and J 0 bases, leaving 16 bases between the germline ends. The CDR3 totals 15 residues. The CDR3 region is CASSVSGVLNTEAFF. CDR3 sequence (DNA): TGCGCCAGCTCAGTATCAGGGGTCCTGAACACTGAAGCTTTCTTT.

This clonotype was picked up a small number of times. V is TRBV12-3 or TRBV12-4 and J is TRBJ2-7; TRBD2 aligns across 8 bases. The length of the CDR3 is 13 residues. The trim removed 5 bases at V and 3 bases at J, leaving 3 bases unmatched. The CDR3 loop is CASSRGLVYEQYF. CDR3 in DNA: TGTGCCAGCAGTCGGGGACTAGTCTACGAGCAGTACTTC.

V and J are TRBV3-1 and TRBJ2-4, with D possibly matching TRBD2 (6 bases). The CDR3 is 16 residues long. Germline V CDR1 and CDR2: LGHDT, YNNKEL (reference sequence). Trimming left V 0 bases short and J 0 bases short, with 9 bases between. Written as DNA, the CDR3 is TGTGCCAGCAGCCAAGATGGAGCGGGAGCCAAAAACATTCAGTACTTC. Encoded protein: CASSQDGAGAKNIQYF.

The chain couples TRBV29-1 to TRBJ2-1; TRBD2 is a possible D gene (7 bases). With 4 bases removed from V and 7 bases from J, the gap between germline ends came to 14 bases. CDR1 SQVTM and CDR2 ANQGSEA come from the germline V gene. CDR3 length: 13 amino acids. The CDR3 DNA reads as TGCAGCGTTGTGGGCAGGGGAGGGAATGAGCAGTTCTTC. This encodes CSVVGRGGNEQFF.

This clonotype was recorded at least ten times. The gene calls are TRBV24-1 and TRBJ2-3, with TRBD1 as a possible D gene (6 bases). This CDR3 has 16 residues. Germline values: CDR1 KGHDR, CDR2 SFDVKD. V was trimmed by 0 bases and J by 6 bases, leaving 15 bases between them. The CDR3 spells CATSDLSTGPRDTQYF. CDR3 DNA: TGTGCCACCAGTGATTTGTCGACAGGACCAAGGGATACGCAGTATTTT.